The rows below give T cell receptor beta chains drawn from one sample of a study of blood T cells in healthy people across ages. TCRdb independently ran MiXCR on the 5' RACE reads; one entry per CDR3 protein. The sample includes 600,000 to 850,000 distinct CDR3 sequences, roughly 43% seen only once; the top ten take 20% to 25%. Sequencing input: blood. These receptors originate from a woman in her fifties or sixties in good health. CDR3s include the opening cysteine and the closing phenylalanine or tryptophan. Fields, in order: V gene, J gene, CDR3 protein.

V gene: TRBV5-1; J gene: TRBJ1-5; CDR3 protein: CASSLEGRNQPQHF
V gene: TRBV18; J gene: TRBJ2-7; CDR3 protein: CASSPERVEQYF
V gene: TRBV20-1; J gene: TRBJ2-5; CDR3 protein: CSARDPLVGETQYF
V gene: TRBV2; J gene: TRBJ2-3; CDR3 protein: CASSVLAATDTQYF
V gene: TRBV12-3/TRBV12-4; J gene: TRBJ2-1; CDR3 protein: CASSPRRSSYNEQFF
V gene: TRBV28; J gene: TRBJ1-6; CDR3 protein: CASSSTGLSYNSPLHF
V gene: TRBV6-1; J gene: TRBJ2-7; CDR3 protein: CASSEAGQGVSYEQYF
V gene: TRBV7-3; J gene: TRBJ1-2; CDR3 protein: CASSLSGTGLGYTF
V gene: TRBV6-6; J gene: TRBJ1-1; CDR3 protein: CASRTGGENTEAFF
V gene: TRBV9; J gene: TRBJ1-1; CDR3 protein: CASSEGTPDSPRAFF
V gene: TRBV27; J gene: TRBJ1-5; CDR3 protein: CASSRTTGVNSNQPQHF
V gene: TRBV20-1; J gene: TRBJ2-5; CDR3 protein: CSFGLAEETQYF
V gene: TRBV30; J gene: TRBJ1-2; CDR3 protein: CAWRPKVGQGIAAYTF
V gene: TRBV7-2; J gene: TRBJ1-5; CDR3 protein: CASSLEGVVSNQPQHF
V gene: TRBV6-5; J gene: TRBJ2-2; CDR3 protein: CASSYSSSVPGHPNTGELFF
V gene: TRBV12-3/TRBV12-4; J gene: TRBJ2-7; CDR3 protein: CASTHPEQPYEQYF
V gene: TRBV7-3; J gene: TRBJ2-3; CDR3 protein: CPSSLFGAGGLPYADTQYF
V gene: TRBV3-1; J gene: TRBJ1-2; CDR3 protein: CASSQDGAGRGYTF
V gene: TRBV5-1; J gene: TRBJ2-3; CDR3 protein: CASSLSSSYNTDTQYF
V gene: TRBV5-1; J gene: TRBJ2-6; CDR3 protein: CASSRYTSSGANVLTF
V gene: TRBV30; J gene: TRBJ2-3; CDR3 protein: CAWRGVYSKTDTQYF
V gene: TRBV20-1; J gene: TRBJ2-3; CDR3 protein: CSAPGRGYTDTQYF